This entry describes one TCR beta chain. The antigen remains unidentified. Patients with stable or active relapsing-remitting disease, all of them treatment-naive, made up the multiple sclerosis controls. Germline CDR1 is SGHTA and CDR2 is FQGNSA. Losses at the gene ends were 4 bases for V and 0 bases for J; bases not matched to a gene: 10. The CDR3 runs 17 residues. RNA amounts of roughly 0.5 to 1 ug underwent reverse transcription with random hexamers. Amplification of TCR beta CDR3 used immunoSEQ multiplex PCR across 54 Vbeta and 13 Jbeta. TCRdb reprocessed the immunoSEQ multiplex PCR reads via MiXCR and lists one record per CDR3 protein. The data hold approximately 230,000 distinct CDR3 sequences, with just over 90% observed a single time. The record originates from a study of CD8 T cells in Susac syndrome. Study findings and constraints: The study's TCR sequencing and HLA analysis covered a relatively small number of individuals, and the study acknowledged this.

The origin of this receptor is a human donor with multiple sclerosis. The rearrangement links TRBV7-2 to TRBJ2-7; TRBD2 agrees at 9 bases. Input material: CD4+ T cells from PBMCs. The CDR3 protein is CASSSPGLAQTSYEQYV. CDR3 in DNA: TGTGCCAGCAGCTCACCGGGACTAGCTCAAACCTCCTACGAGCAGTACGTC.